Listed below are T cell receptor beta chains from one sample, sequenced in a study of cytomegalovirus exposure and HLA in healthy donors. The table came from immunoSEQ multiplex PCR; TCRdb's copy has only in-frame clones and leaves some out. Of over 250,000 clones detected, under 80% appear once; the ten largest clones hold approximately 2.5%. Sequencing was carried out using PBMCs. The receptors originated from a female donor in good health and CMV-seronegative. The CDR3 runs from the conserved cysteine through the conserved F or W. The order of the fields is clone size, D gene, J gene, V gene, CDR3 protein, CDR3 DNA. A D gene is named only where the DNA matches it firmly. Expanded clones get a size class; other rows say once, few or many, or leave the size out.

abundance: few; d_gene: TRBD1; j_gene: TRBJ1-3; v_gene: TRBV2; CDR3aa: CASTPTGNGNTIYF; CDR3nt: TGTGCCAGCACGCCGACAGGGAATGGAAACACCATATATTTT
abundance: -; d_gene: TRBD1; j_gene: TRBJ1-2; v_gene: TRBV7-2; CDR3aa: CASSQRQGLYGYTF; CDR3nt: TGTGCCAGCAGCCAACGACAGGGACTCTATGGCTACACCTTC
abundance: -; d_gene: -; j_gene: TRBJ2-1; v_gene: TRBV7-9; CDR3aa: CASSLAWLTYNEQFF; CDR3nt: TGTGCCAGCAGCTTAGCCTGGCTGACTTACAATGAGCAGTTCTTC
abundance: -; d_gene: -; j_gene: TRBJ2-5; v_gene: TRBV15; CDR3aa: CATSKRQQETQYF; CDR3nt: TGTGCCACCAGCAAACGACAGCAAGAGACCCAGTACTTC
abundance: -; d_gene: -; j_gene: TRBJ1-1; v_gene: TRBV28; CDR3aa: CASRGGVVGTEAFF; CDR3nt: TGTGCCAGCAGGGGGGGGGTTGTTGGCACTGAAGCTTTCTTT
abundance: -; d_gene: TRBD2; j_gene: TRBJ2-1; v_gene: TRBV29-1; CDR3aa: CSVGPSGRSADEQFF; CDR3nt: TGCAGCGTTGGTCCTAGCGGGAGGAGTGCCGATGAGCAGTTCTTC
abundance: few; d_gene: TRBD2; j_gene: TRBJ2-1; v_gene: TRBV2; CDR3aa: CASSLAGVEQFF; CDR3nt: TGTGCCAGCAGTCTAGCGGGAGTTGAGCAGTTCTTC
abundance: few; d_gene: TRBD1; j_gene: TRBJ2-3; v_gene: TRBV10-1; CDR3aa: CASSRDRRTDTQYF; CDR3nt: TGCGCCAGCAGCCGGGACAGACGCACAGATACGCAGTATTTT
abundance: -; d_gene: TRBD2; j_gene: TRBJ2-3; v_gene: TRBV11-2; CDR3aa: CASTQRGAQTDTQYF; CDR3nt: TGTGCCAGCACCCAGCGGGGGGCGCAGACAGATACGCAGTATTTT
abundance: -; d_gene: TRBD1; j_gene: TRBJ2-7; v_gene: TRBV18; CDR3aa: CASSPDRVLRDYGQYF; CDR3nt: TGTGCCAGCTCACCAGACAGGGTTCTTCGTGACTACGGGCAGTACTTC
abundance: few; d_gene: -; j_gene: TRBJ1-5; v_gene: TRBV4-1; CDR3aa: CASSQDLFPSGNQPQHF; CDR3nt: TGCGCCAGCAGCCAAGATCTTTTCCCCTCGGGCAATCAGCCCCAGCATTTT
abundance: -; d_gene: TRBD2; j_gene: TRBJ2-7; v_gene: TRBV29-1; CDR3aa: CSVEWPAGGPYEQYF; CDR3nt: TGCAGCGTTGAGTGGCCCGCGGGAGGACCCTACGAGCAGTACTTC